Below, 17 T cell receptor beta chains from the same sample are listed, as sequenced in a study of spatial heterogeneity in lung cancer. TCRdb re-analysed the 5' RACE reads in MiXCR, keeping a single row per CDR3 protein. The table records 89,000 or so distinct CDR3 sequences, roughly a fifth of them present only once. The time point was: sample taken at primary tumor resection. Without sorting, whole RNA was sequenced from tumor, nontumor lung or frozen PBMC. Specimen: PBMCs, collected at surgery. All receptors come from a male donor with early-stage non-small cell lung cancer.

This clonotype was recorded a few times. The chain couples TRBV12-3 or TRBV12-4 to TRBJ1-5; D is perhaps TRBD1 (5 bases). The CDR3 length is 13 residues. The V gene lost 4 bases and the J gene lost 7 bases, with 11 bases spanning the gap. The CDR3, as DNA: TGTGCCAGCAGTTGGGGGGGGACGCAGCCCCAGCATTTT. Encoded protein: CASSWGGTQPQHF.

This chain uses TRBV5-1 with TRBJ2-7; D is undetermined. The CDR3 length is 11 residues. Germline-derived CDR1 and CDR2 are SGHRS and YFSETQ. V lost 5 bases and J lost 6, with 9 bases in between. In DNA, the CDR3 is TGCGCCAGCAGGAACGAGGCCGAGCAGTACTTC. Amino acid sequence: CASRNEAEQYF.

The V and J genes are TRBV2 and TRBJ2-1; 9 bases map to TRBD2. The CDR3 totals 15 residues. The trim removed 1 base at V and 2 bases at J, leaving 0 bases unmatched. Germline V gives CDR1 SNHLY, CDR2 FYNNEI. DNA of the CDR3: TGTGCCAGCAGTGAAGTAGCGGGGGCCTACAATGAGCAGTTCTTC. This sequence encodes CASSEVAGAYNEQFF.

This clonotype was observed a few times. This sequence joins TRBV3-1 and TRBJ2-7; D assignment may be TRBD1 or TRBD2 (5 bases each). Germline CDR1 LGHDT, CDR2 YNNKEL (reference sequence). Trimming removed 8 bases from V and 6 bases from J, with 17 bases in between. This CDR3 region has 13 residues. The CDR3 protein is CASGRDGTREQYF. The CDR3 DNA sequence: TGTGCCAGCGGACGGGACGGGACCCGCGAGCAGTACTTC.

The rearrangement uses TRBV29-1 and TRBJ1-1; D gene ambiguous. Trimming removed 4 bases at V and 4 bases at J, with 7 bases between. The CDR3 extends over 11 amino acids. In germline, CDR1 is SQVTM, CDR2 ANQGSEA. Here the CDR3 reads CSVARSTEAFF. The CDR3 nucleotides read TGCAGCGTTGCCAGATCCACTGAAGCTTTCTTT. Supplemented by reference TRBV29-1 and TRBJ1-1, the full variable domain reads SAVISQKPSRDICQRGTSLTIQCQVDSQVTMMFWYRQQPGQSLTLIATANQGSEATYESGFVIDKFPISRPNLTFSTLTVSNMSPEDSSIYLCSVARSTEAFFGQGTRLTVV.

This clonotype showed up just a few times. This chain uses TRBV9 with TRBJ2-7, with 11 bases that match TRBD1. Germline V gene lookup returns CDR1 SGDLS and CDR2 YYNGEE. The CDR3 length is 14 residues. Germline trimming cut 3 bases from V and 5 bases from J; bases unmatched to any gene: 4. This CDR3 reads CASSAGQGAHEQYF. The CDR3 nucleotides read TGTGCCAGCAGCGCCGGACAGGGGGCCCACGAGCAGTACTTC.

The gene calls are TRBV7-2 and TRBJ2-1, with D maybe TRBD2 (5 bases). Trimming stripped 3 bases from V and 2 bases from J, with 8 bases between. CDR3 length: 14 amino acids. Germline-derived CDR1 and CDR2 are SGHTA and FQGNSA. The CDR3 nucleotides read TGTGCCAGCAGCTTCGGACTCCCCTACAATGAGCAGTTCTTC. It codes for CASSFGLPYNEQFF.

This clonotype was seen once. V and J are TRBV10-3 and TRBJ2-3; no reliable D call. Trimming pared 5 bases from V and 2 bases from J, leaving 5 bases between. Germline assignment: CDR1 ENHRY and CDR2 SYGVKD. This CDR3 is 12 amino acids long. Written as DNA, the CDR3 is TGTGCCATCAGTCAGTACACAGATACGCAGTATTTT. It specifies CAISQYTDTQYF.

This clonotype was counted only a few times. The rearrangement joins TRBV6-2 or TRBV6-3 to TRBJ2-3; 7 bases are shared with TRBD1. The ends lost 2 bases at V and 3 bases at J; junction bases unmatched: 2. The CDR3 totals 14 residues. CDR1 and CDR2 (germline): MNHEY, SVGEGT. The CDR3 DNA reads as TGTGCCAGCAGTTACCAGGGGGAGACAGATACGCAGTATTTT. Its translation is CASSYQGETDTQYF.

In its sample, this clonotype was seen many times. The chain recombines TRBV7-2 with TRBJ1-1; 8 bases line up with TRBD1. Germline V gene lookup returns CDR1 SGHTA and CDR2 FQGNSA. The J segment lost 4 bases and the V segment lost 3 bases, leaving 4 bases of the junction unmatched. The CDR3 totals 14 residues. This CDR3 reads CASSLGQASTEAFF. The CDR3 region has the DNA TGTGCCAGCAGCTTGGGACAGGCGAGCACTGAAGCTTTCTTT.

This clonotype appeared many times. J is TRBJ1-1 and V is TRBV29-1; D is possibly TRBD1 (5 bases). Between the trimmed V and J ends, which lost 8 bases and 0 bases, there was a span of 16 bases. Germline CDR1 is SQVTM and CDR2 is ANQGSEA. The CDR3 is made up of 14 amino acids. The CDR3 coding sequence is TGCAGCTCTCACGTCGGGACGGTGAACACTGAAGCTTTCTTT. Amino acids: CSSHVGTVNTEAFF.

J is TRBJ2-2 and V is TRBV6-2 or TRBV6-3, with a weak D call TRBD1 (5 bases). This CDR3 has 15 residues. V was pared by 2 bases and J by 1 base, with 8 bases between. From germline, CDR1 is MNHEY and CDR2 SVGEGT. The CDR3 DNA reads TGTGCCAGCAGTTACGGGGCGGTGAACACCGGGGAGCTGTTTTTT. Protein product: CASSYGAVNTGELFF.

In its sample, this clonotype was seen a few times. This sequence joins TRBV18 and TRBJ1-2, with 7 bases fitting TRBD1. Germline values: CDR1 KGHSH, CDR2 LQKENI. The ends lost 0 bases at V and 9 bases at J; junction bases unmatched: 7. CDR3 size: 14 residues. CDR3 amino acids: CASSPPAGTDRYTF. In nucleotides, the CDR3 is TGTGCCAGCTCACCACCGGCCGGGACAGACCGCTACACCTTC.

In this sample, this clonotype turned up a few times. The genes are TRBV7-6 and TRBJ1-1, with 7 positions matching TRBD1. Germline loops: CDR1 SGHVS, CDR2 FNYEAQ. V lost 3 bases to trimming and J lost 5 bases; unmatched junction nucleotides: 3. This CDR3 spans 13 amino acids. CDR3 DNA sequence: TGTGCCAGCAGCTTTGGACAGGAGACTGAAGCTTTCTTT. Its protein is CASSFGQETEAFF.

The V gene is TRBV18, the J gene TRBJ1-1; tentatively, D is TRBD1 (5 bases). Germline CDR1 KGHSH, CDR2 LQKENI. CDR3 length equals 13 residues. V gave up 5 bases and J gave up 5 bases, with 12 bases separating them. For the CDR3, the DNA is TGTGCCAGCTCAGGGACCGAGGGTACTGAAGCTTTCTTT. Translation: CASSGTEGTEAFF.

This clonotype was counted a few times. This rearrangement joins TRBV12-3 or TRBV12-4 to TRBJ2-7; 10 nucleotides line up with TRBD1. The V gene end was trimmed by 8 bases and the J gene end by 4 bases; junction bases not matched to a gene: 8. The CDR3 has 14 amino acids. CDR3: CASSLPGQGYEQYF. The CDR3 nucleotides read TGTGCCAGCTCTCTCCCGGGACAGGGGTACGAGCAGTACTTC.

The table lists this clonotype with many counts. The chain links TRBV9 to TRBJ2-7; TRBD1 agrees at 7 bases. Germline loops: CDR1 SGDLS, CDR2 YYNGEE. The V and J ends lost 4 bases and 1 base, in that order; junction bases with no gene match: 5. This CDR3 is built from 14 residues. Written as DNA, the CDR3 is TGTGCCAGCAGCACCGGGACAGCGTCCTACGAGCAGTACTTC. Amino acid sequence: CASSTGTASYEQYF.